This TCR beta chain stems from a study of patients and donors after allogeneic stem cell transplantation (TCRdb year 2020). Comments on this clonotype: Its antigen has not been determined. No base quality information exists; no much larger clone differs at one position.

The library was built by means of RT-PCR. The sequencer listed for this sample is NextSeq 550. Using fastp at Q25 and MiXCR, TCRdb reprocessed the public reads and kept productive beta chains. Every CDR3 protein is listed once, alongside the most common genes and DNA of its rows. The sample profile shows 150,000 to 250,000 distinct CDR3 sequences; approximately 41% of them were found once. The ten top clones hold 30% to 35% of the sample. V is shortened by 0 bases, J by 0 bases, and the region joining them spans 11 bases. From a lookup of the germline V gene, CDR1 and CDR2 are SGHAT and FQNNGV. The CDR3, cysteine through phenylalanine, is 17 amino acids long. The only DNA kept is the CDR3, 51 bases in frame from the first base.

The specimen sequenced was blood, either unsorted or a sorted T cell fraction (not recorded which). This receptor was taken from a human donor who was either an allogeneic HSCT recipient or a stem cell or donor lymphocyte infusion donor (not recorded which). It is not recorded whose cells these are; they may come from a transplant donor. The chain links TRBV11-2 with TRBJ2-2, with the D gene call left open. The CDR3 here reads CASSLEERHSNTGELFF. Here is the DNA: TGTGCCAGCAGCTTAGAAGAACGGCATTCGAACACCGGGGAGCTGTTTTTT.